Presented here are 28 T cell receptor beta chains from one specimen sequenced in a study of cytomegalovirus exposure and HLA in healthy donors. Both 60 Vbeta primers and 13 Jbeta primers went into the PCR. Profiled with immunoSEQ multiplex PCR; TCRdb holds only in-frame clones, not every one. The table has 100,000 to 150,000 clones, approximately 80% seen once. The sample comprised PBMCs. These receptors originate from a man aged 25 to 45 in good health and CMV-seropositive.

The rearrangement links TRBV4-3 to TRBJ2-1; 7 bases align to TRBD2. Germline assignment: CDR1 LGHNA and CDR2 YSLEER. This CDR3 has 16 amino acids. V lost 0 bases and J lost 5; bases outside the gene matches: 7. CDR3 amino acids: CASSQDRLAENNEQFF. CDR3 bases: TGCGCCAGCAGCCAAGATAGGCTAGCGGAAAACAATGAGCAGTTCTTC.

This chain joins TRBV5-1 and TRBJ1-3; TRBD1 matches at 8 bases. Germline CDR1 and CDR2: SGHRS and YFSETQ. This CDR3 is built from 18 residues. Trimming removed 2 bases from V and 6 bases from J; junction bases left unmatched: 16. CDR3 residues: CASSLMTPMTGVENTIYF. The CDR3 nucleotides are TGCGCCAGCAGCTTAATGACCCCTATGACAGGGGTGGAAAACACCATATATTTT.

The gene calls are TRBV7-2 and TRBJ2-5; 14 bases align to TRBD2. CDR1 and CDR2 (germline): SGHTA, FQGNSA. Losses at the gene ends were 5 bases for V and 0 bases for J; bases not matched to a gene: 11. This CDR3 spans 19 amino acids. CDR3 protein: CASSHIPTSGRGYQETQYF. The CDR3 bases are TGTGCCAGCAGCCATATCCCGACTAGCGGGAGGGGGTACCAAGAGACCCAGTACTTC.

The chain joins TRBV13 to TRBJ2-7; 8 nucleotides match TRBD2. V gave up 5 bases and J gave up 5 bases; unmatched junction bases: 8. The length of the CDR3 is 14 residues. Germline V lookup: CDR1 PRHDT, CDR2 FYEKMQ (reference sequence). CDR3 coding DNA: TGTGCCAGCAGCCAATTGGCGGGGGGCGACGAGCAGTACTTC. This codes for CASSQLAGGDEQYF.

This clone appeared a few times. This chain uses TRBV7-9 with TRBJ2-7; 8 bases are a match to TRBD2. The CDR3 totals 16 residues. The V and J ends lost 5 bases and 3 bases, in that order; junction bases with no gene match: 12. From germline, CDR1 is SEHNR and CDR2 FQNEAQ (reference sequence). CDR3 sequence: CASSPGGGRGVYEQYF. CDR3 nucleotide sequence: TGTGCCAGCAGCCCCGGGGGGGGCAGGGGAGTCTACGAGCAGTACTTC.

This clone was seen a handful of times. The germline gene is not matched at one end of the junction; a read error may be the cause. The chain couples TRBV4-3 to TRBJ1-1; unclear D gene. Germline CDR1 is LGHNA and CDR2 is YSLEER. This CDR3 region has 15 residues. The CDR3 here is CASSQGDWQNTQAFF. The CDR3, as DNA: TGCGCCAGCAGCCAAGGTGACTGGCAGAACACTCAAGCTTTCTTT.

The genes are TRBV7-2 and TRBJ1-2; D gene uncertain. CDR1 SGHTA and CDR2 FQGNSA come from the germline V gene. V was pared by 4 bases and J by 8 bases, with 14 bases between. The CDR3 loop spans 13 amino acids. CDR3 sequence (DNA): TGTGCCAGCAGCTCCTTCCGGGAAGAAGGCTACACCTTC. Its translation: CASSSFREEGYTF. Full variable domain (remainder filled in from reference TRBV7-2 and TRBJ1-2): GAGVSQSPSNKVTEKGKDVELRCDPISGHTALYWYRQSLGQGLEFLIYFQGNSAPDKSGLPSDRFSAERTGGSVSTLTIQRTQQEDSAVYLCASSSFREEGYTFGSGTRLTVV.

This clone showed up just a few times. The chain joins TRBV6-6 to TRBJ1-2; 9 bases are a match to TRBD1. The CDR3 contains 14 residues. Per germline, CDR1 MNHNY and CDR2 SVGAGI (reference sequence). V gave up 0 bases and J gave up 8 bases; unmatched junction bases: 4. CDR3 nucleotide sequence: TGTGCCAGCAGTTACTCAGGGACAGGGAACGGCTACACCTTC. The encoded protein is CASSYSGTGNGYTF.

This rearrangement joins TRBV27 to TRBJ2-2, with 9 bases lining up with TRBD1. The CDR3 sequence is 15 residues long. Trimming cost V 5 bases and J 6 bases; bases outside gene matches: 7. CDR1 is MNHEY and CDR2 is SMNVEV in the germline V gene (reference sequence). The CDR3 bases are TGTGCCAGCAGTCCCCGGACAGGGGCGGCCGGGGAGCTGTTTTTT. Translated, it gives CASSPRTGAAGELFF.

This clone showed up just once. One end of the junction does not line up with germline, which may come from a read error. Here the CDR3 reads CSSSFRTGNNYNEQFF. The CDR3 region has the DNA TGTTCCAGCAGCTTCAGAACAGGGAATAATTACAATGAGCAGTTCTTC. The V and J genes are TRBV7-9 and TRBJ2-1; D perhaps matches TRBD1 (6 bases). The germline CDR1 and CDR2 sequences are SEHNR and FQNEAQ (reference sequence). The CDR3 loop spans 16 amino acids.

The CDR3 here is CASVLYIGGVADTQYF. DNA for the CDR3: TGTGCCAGCGTCCTATACATCGGGGGGGTGGCAGATACGCAGTATTTT. The V and J genes are TRBV27 and TRBJ2-3, with 8 nucleotides matching TRBD2. Germline V gives CDR1 MNHEY, CDR2 SMNVEV (reference sequence). This CDR3 spans 16 amino acids. V trimming: 8 bases; J trimming: 4 bases; junction bases outside the gene matches: 14.

The J gene is TRBJ1-1, the V gene TRBV4-3; weak D call: TRBD1 (6 bases). There are 14 residues in the CDR3. The germline V gene encodes CDR1 LGHNA and CDR2 YSLEER. With 2 bases removed from V and 4 bases from J, the gap between germline ends came to 11 bases. This CDR3 reads CASSQLKQGTEAFF. The CDR3 DNA reads TGCGCCAGCAGCCAACTTAAACAGGGCACTGAAGCTTTCTTT.

The chain recombines TRBV30 with TRBJ2-1, with D tentatively TRBD1 (6 bases). This CDR3 region has 14 residues. The germline V and J ends were trimmed by 5 bases and 5 bases, with 16 bases remaining between them. Germline V gene data show CDR1 as GTSNPN and CDR2 as SVGIG (reference sequence). CDR3 in amino acids: CAWSRRTVDNEQFF. CDR3 DNA: TGTGCCTGGTCACGTAGGACAGTGGACAATGAGCAGTTCTTC.

This clone was detected only once. The chain is built from TRBV7-9 and TRBJ1-3; D is possibly TRBD1 (5 bases). V was pared by 4 bases and J by 4 bases, with 11 bases between. Germline V CDR1 and CDR2: SEHNR, FQNEAQ (reference sequence). The CDR3 contains 14 residues. CDR3 DNA: TGTGCCAGCAGCTCTGCGGGGACCGGAAACACCATATATTTT. It translates to CASSSAGTGNTIYF.

V is TRBV5-4 and J is TRBJ2-1; D unclear. CDR1 is SGHNT and CDR2 is YYREEE in the germline V gene (reference sequence). Trimming shortened V by 4 bases and J by 1 base, and 12 bases separated the two germline ends. This CDR3 has 15 residues. The CDR3 DNA reads as TGTGCCAGCAGCCCAGATTCCGCATCCTACAATGAGCAGTTCTTC. Translated: CASSPDSASYNEQFF.

V gene TRBV29-1 combines with J gene TRBJ2-7; 12 bases map to TRBD2. This CDR3 has 14 amino acids. Germline V gene lookup returns CDR1 SQVTM and CDR2 ANQGSEA. Trimming at V came to 1 base and at J to 6 bases, leaving 4 bases not matched to a gene. The CDR3 nucleotides are TGCAGCGTTGAAGGACTAGCGGGAGTTGGCGAGCAGTACTTC. It codes for CSVEGLAGVGEQYF.

The V call is TRBV6-6, the J call TRBJ2-2, with a possible D match to TRBD2 (6 bases). With 6 bases removed from V and 2 bases from J, the gap between germline ends came to 10 bases. CDR1 MNHNY and CDR2 SVGAGI come from the germline V gene (reference sequence). This CDR3 is 14 amino acids long. The CDR3 reads CASSPGVNTGELFF. For the CDR3, the DNA is TGTGCCAGCAGCCCGGGAGTTAACACCGGGGAGCTGTTTTTT.

This chain joins TRBV15 and TRBJ1-5; 9 nucleotides line up with TRBD1. This CDR3 has 16 amino acids. CDR1 and CDR2 (germline): LNHNV, YYDKDF (reference sequence). The trim removed 3 bases at V and 3 bases at J, leaving 6 bases unmatched. The CDR3 is CATSRDRGSSNQPQHF. As DNA, the CDR3 is TGTGCCACCAGCAGGGACAGGGGATCTTCCAATCAGCCCCAGCATTTT.

The chain joins TRBV4-3 to TRBJ2-1, with 10 bases lining up with TRBD2. J lost 0 bases, V lost 0 bases, and 8 bases had no gene match. The CDR3 totals 19 residues. The germline V gene encodes CDR1 LGHNA and CDR2 YSLEER. The CDR3, as DNA: TGCGCCAGCAGCCAAGATAGAACTAGCGGGATTAGCTCCTACAATGAGCAGTTCTTC. Translation: CASSQDRTSGISSYNEQFF.

This chain links TRBV19 with TRBJ2-3; tentatively, D is TRBD1 (6 bases). The germline V gene has CDR1 LNHDA and CDR2 SQIVND (reference sequence). V was cut by 3 bases and J by 2 bases, with 9 bases left in between. The CDR3 contains 14 residues. CDR3 sequence: CASSIQGPTDTQYF. CDR3 nucleotide sequence: TGTGCCAGTAGTATTCAGGGGCCCACAGATACGCAGTATTTT.

This clone appeared once. The rearrangement joins TRBV9 to TRBJ2-1; TRBD2 is a possible D gene (6 bases). CDR3 length: 16 amino acids. V was clipped by 0 bases and J by 4 bases, with 14 bases between them. The V gene's germline CDR1 is SGDLS and CDR2 YYNGEE. The CDR3 is CASSVGGGFPYNEQFF. CDR3 bases: TGTGCCAGCAGCGTAGGGGGAGGTTTCCCTTACAATGAGCAGTTCTTC.

The chain recombines TRBV13 with TRBJ2-1; the D gene is possibly TRBD2 (6 bases). CDR1 is PRHDT, CDR2 FYEKMQ, per germline (reference sequence). The CDR3 extends over 15 amino acids. V gave up 5 bases and J gave up 6 bases, with 17 bases separating them. Written as DNA, the CDR3 is TGTGCCAGCAGCGCCCGGGACTTGGGGAGCAATGAGCAGTTCTTC. Amino acid sequence: CASSARDLGSNEQFF.

This clone appeared a single time. This sequence joins TRBV5-1 and TRBJ1-2; D is undetermined. V was cut by 3 bases and J by 8 bases, with 20 bases left in between. This CDR3 has 15 residues. The germline V gene has CDR1 SGHRS and CDR2 YFSETQ. CDR3 protein: CASSSGVAGLSGYTF. DNA for the CDR3: TGCGCCAGCAGCTCGGGCGTCGCGGGATTAAGCGGCTACACCTTC.

This clone turned up a few times. The rearrangement links TRBV7-2 to TRBJ2-7, with TRBD2 matching over 7 bases. The junction had 8 bases not matched to a gene; V was cut back by 3 bases and J by 0 bases. In germline, CDR1 is SGHTA, CDR2 FQGNSA. The CDR3 is 16 residues long. CDR3 DNA sequence: TGTGCCAGCAGCTTCTCGGGGGGATCAAGCTCCTACGAGCAGTACTTC. This translates into CASSFSGGSSSYEQYF.

This chain links TRBV10-2 with TRBJ2-2; TRBD1 matches 9 bases. V lost 7 bases and J lost 9; bases outside the gene matches: 12. CDR3 length equals 15 residues. The germline CDR1 and CDR2 sequences are WSHSY and SAAADI. CDR3: CASTSGQGGVRELFF. In nucleotides, the CDR3 is TGCGCCAGCACCTCGGGACAGGGCGGGGTTAGGGAGCTGTTTTTT.

The genes are TRBV30 and TRBJ2-7; D may be TRBD1 (5 bases). Germline V CDR1 and CDR2: GTSNPN, SVGIG (reference sequence). Trimming removed 7 bases at V and 0 bases at J, with 16 bases between. The CDR3 spans 14 residues. The CDR3 DNA sequence: TGTGCCTTGATCCGACAGCGTACCTCCTACGAGCAGTACTTC. Encoded protein: CALIRQRTSYEQYF.

This chain uses TRBV4-1 with TRBJ2-7; D is possibly TRBD1 (6 bases). The germline V gene encodes CDR1 MGHRA and CDR2 YSYEKL. The V and J ends lost 2 bases and 3 bases respectively, with 14 bases between them. The CDR3 has 15 amino acids. DNA of the CDR3: TGCGCCAGCAGCCAATGGCAGGGGCTACACTACGAGCAGTACTTC. This gives the protein CASSQWQGLHYEQYF.

The CDR3 region is CASSEPGEQFF. Written as DNA, the CDR3 is TGTGCCAGCAGTGAACCAGGTGAGCAGTTCTTC. J is TRBJ2-1 and V is TRBV2; no reliable D call. V was trimmed by 2 bases and J by 9 bases, leaving 5 bases between them. This CDR3 contains 11 residues. Germline loops: CDR1 SNHLY, CDR2 FYNNEI.